This TCR beta chain is drawn from a study of T cell responses to AZD1222 COVID-19 vaccine. Note on this clone: Its specificity is unknown.

Germline V gene data show CDR1 as MNHEY and CDR2 as SMNVEV (reference sequence). The CDR3 sequence is 15 residues long. J was trimmed by 3 bases and V by 5 bases; bases with no gene match: 8. Data came from immunoSEQ multiplex PCR; TCRdb stores just in-frame clones and leaves some out. The sample comprises approximately 88,000 clones, about nine tenths of which are singletons, and roughly 5.9% rests with the top ten. The study, taken as a whole, reports: An increase in Spike-specific TCR breadth and depth was observed after two AZD1222 doses. Donors in the cohort were predominantly white British and more often female, and clonal diversity was possibly underestimated.

The origin of this receptor is an adult who received the AZD1222 COVID-19 vaccine. The sequences come from peripheral blood, collected 28 days after the second AZD1222 dose. J is TRBJ2-3 and V is TRBV27; TRBD1 agrees at 7 bases. The CDR3 protein is CASSSDTTGTDTQYF. Here the CDR3 DNA reads TGTGCCAGCAGTAGCGACACGACAGGGACAGATACGCAGTATTTT.